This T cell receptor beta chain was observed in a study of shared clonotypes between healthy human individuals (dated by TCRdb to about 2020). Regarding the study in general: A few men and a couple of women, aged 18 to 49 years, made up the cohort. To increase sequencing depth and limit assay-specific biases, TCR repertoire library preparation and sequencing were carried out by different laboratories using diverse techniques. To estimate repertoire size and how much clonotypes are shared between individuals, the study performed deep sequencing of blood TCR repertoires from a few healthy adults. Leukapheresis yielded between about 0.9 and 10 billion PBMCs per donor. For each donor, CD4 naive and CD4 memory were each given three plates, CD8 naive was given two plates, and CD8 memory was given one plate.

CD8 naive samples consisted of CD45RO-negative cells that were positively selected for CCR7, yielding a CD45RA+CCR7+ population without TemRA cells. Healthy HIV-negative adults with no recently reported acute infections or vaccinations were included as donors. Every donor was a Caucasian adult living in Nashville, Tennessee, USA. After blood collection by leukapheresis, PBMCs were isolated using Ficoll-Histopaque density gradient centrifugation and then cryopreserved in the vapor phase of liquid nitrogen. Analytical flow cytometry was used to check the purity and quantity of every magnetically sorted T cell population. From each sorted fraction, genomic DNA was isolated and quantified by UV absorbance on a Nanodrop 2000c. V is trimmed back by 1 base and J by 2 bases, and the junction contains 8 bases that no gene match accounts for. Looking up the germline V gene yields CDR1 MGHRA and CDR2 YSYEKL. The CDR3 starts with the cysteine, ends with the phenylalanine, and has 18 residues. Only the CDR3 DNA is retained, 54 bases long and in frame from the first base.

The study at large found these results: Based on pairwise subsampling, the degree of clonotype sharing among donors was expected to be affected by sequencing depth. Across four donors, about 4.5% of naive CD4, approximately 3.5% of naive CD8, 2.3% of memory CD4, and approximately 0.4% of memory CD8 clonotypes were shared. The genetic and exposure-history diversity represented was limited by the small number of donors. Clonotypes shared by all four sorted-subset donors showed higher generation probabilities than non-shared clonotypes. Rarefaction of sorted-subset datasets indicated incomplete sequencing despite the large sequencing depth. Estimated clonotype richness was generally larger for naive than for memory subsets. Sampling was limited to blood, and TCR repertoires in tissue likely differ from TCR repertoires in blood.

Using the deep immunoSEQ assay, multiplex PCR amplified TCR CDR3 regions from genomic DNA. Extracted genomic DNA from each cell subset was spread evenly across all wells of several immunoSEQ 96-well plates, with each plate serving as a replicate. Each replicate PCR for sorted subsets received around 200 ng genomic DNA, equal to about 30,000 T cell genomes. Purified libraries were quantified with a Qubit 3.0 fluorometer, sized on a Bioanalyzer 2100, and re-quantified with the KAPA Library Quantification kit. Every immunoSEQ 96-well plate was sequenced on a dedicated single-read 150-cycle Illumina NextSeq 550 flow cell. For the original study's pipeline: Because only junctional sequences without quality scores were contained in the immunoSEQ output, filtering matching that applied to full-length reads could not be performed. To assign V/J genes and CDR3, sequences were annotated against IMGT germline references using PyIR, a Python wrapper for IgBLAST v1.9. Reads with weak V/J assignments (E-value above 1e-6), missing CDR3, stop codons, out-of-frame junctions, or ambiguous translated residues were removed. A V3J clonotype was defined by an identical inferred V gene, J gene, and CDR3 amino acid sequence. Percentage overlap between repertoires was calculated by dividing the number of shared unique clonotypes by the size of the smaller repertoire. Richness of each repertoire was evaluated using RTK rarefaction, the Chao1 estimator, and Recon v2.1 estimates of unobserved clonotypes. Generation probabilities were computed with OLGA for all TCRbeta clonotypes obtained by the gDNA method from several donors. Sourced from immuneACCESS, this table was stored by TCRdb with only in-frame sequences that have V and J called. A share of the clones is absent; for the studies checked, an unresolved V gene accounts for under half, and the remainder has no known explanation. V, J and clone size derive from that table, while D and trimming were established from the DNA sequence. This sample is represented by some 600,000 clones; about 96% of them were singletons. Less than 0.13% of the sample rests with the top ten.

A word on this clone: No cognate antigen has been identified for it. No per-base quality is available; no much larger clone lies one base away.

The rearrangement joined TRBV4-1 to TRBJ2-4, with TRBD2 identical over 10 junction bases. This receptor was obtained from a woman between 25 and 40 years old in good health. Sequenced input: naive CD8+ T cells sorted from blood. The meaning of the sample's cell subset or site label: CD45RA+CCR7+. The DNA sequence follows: TGCGCCAGCAGCCAAGTGCCGGGACTAGCGCTTTCCAAAAACATTCAGTACTTC. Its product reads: CASSQVPGLALSKNIQYF.